These 15 T cell receptor beta chains came from one sample sequenced in a study of blood T cell repertoires in COVID-19. Some clones are missing from TCRdb's copy, which holds only in-frame ones; the method was immunoSEQ multiplex PCR. Of 60,000 to 65,000 clones listed, around 80% are singletons. Sequencing used peripheral blood. These receptor sequences come from a woman aged 55-69 years with acute or convalescent COVID-19.

The chain couples TRBV7-9 to TRBJ2-3, with 8 bases matching TRBD2. Germline V gene sequence: CDR1 SEHNR, CDR2 FQNEAQ (reference sequence). This CDR3 comprises 15 residues. The ends lost 4 bases at V and 2 bases at J; junction bases unmatched: 5. The CDR3 DNA is TGTGCCAGCAGCTCAACTAGCGGCTACACAGATACGCAGTATTTT. The encoded protein is CASSSTSGYTDTQYF.

The chain joins TRBV3-1 (or the pseudogene TRBV3-2) to TRBJ1-1, with TRBD1 identical over 7 bases. With 6 bases clipped from V and 8 bases from J, the junction kept 12 bases outside the gene matches. Germline values: CDR1 LGHDT, CDR2 YNNKEL (reference sequence). The CDR3 is 14 residues long. The CDR3 reads CASSRGRGVTEAFF. The CDR3 coding sequence is TGTGCCAGCAGTCGAGGCAGGGGGGTGACCGAAGCTTTCTTT.

The chain recombines TRBV11-2 with TRBJ1-2; D call uncertain. The V gene's germline CDR1 is SGHAT and CDR2 FQNNGV. The V end was cut by 5 bases, the J end by 0 bases, with 13 bases between. This CDR3 is 15 amino acids long. CDR3 DNA: TGTGCCAGCAGCCCCCGAGTGGTAGCTAACTATGGCTACACCTTC. Encoded protein: CASSPRVVANYGYTF. Full variable domain (missing parts from reference TRBV11-2 and TRBJ1-2): EAGVAQSPRYKIIEKRQSVAFWCNPISGHATLYWYQQILGQGPKLLIQFQNNGVVDDSQLPKDRFSAERLKGVDSTLKIQPAKLEDSAVYLCASSPRVVANYGYTFGSGTRLTVV.

The gene calls are TRBV3-1 (or the pseudogene TRBV3-2) and TRBJ2-3; no clear D. CDR1 LGHDT and CDR2 YNNKEL come from the germline V gene (reference sequence). V gave up 0 bases and J gave up 6 bases, with 10 bases separating them. CDR3 size: 14 residues. DNA for the CDR3: TGTGCCAGCAGCCAAGAAGCGTATGCGGATACGCAGTATTTT. This encodes CASSQEAYADTQYF.

The rearrangement links TRBV29-1 to TRBJ1-1, with 9 bases lining up with TRBD1. This CDR3 is 16 amino acids long. The germline V gene has CDR1 SQVTM and CDR2 ANQGSEA. With V trimmed by 3 bases and J by 7 bases, 15 bases remained unmatched. The CDR3 nucleotides read TGCAGCGTTGAGGATCATCCAGGGACAGGGAAAAGTGAAGCTTTCTTT. This gives the protein CSVEDHPGTGKSEAFF.

In its sample, this clone was seen once. V usage is TRBV3-1 (or the pseudogene TRBV3-2) and J usage is TRBJ1-3, with 11 bases that match TRBD1. The V and J ends lost 4 bases and 1 base, in that order; junction bases with no gene match: 12. The CDR3 covers 19 residues. CDR1 and CDR2 (germline): LGHDT, YNNKEL (reference sequence). Here the CDR3 reads CASSRRLWTGGSSGNTIYF. The CDR3 DNA is TGTGCCAGCAGCCGACGCCTCTGGACAGGGGGCTCGTCTGGAAACACCATATATTTT.

This clone has only one observation. The chain employs TRBV3-1 (or the pseudogene TRBV3-2) and TRBJ2-7; 8 bases are a match to TRBD1. Trimming cost V 5 bases and J 0 bases; bases outside gene matches: 6. This CDR3 has 15 amino acids. Germline-derived CDR1 and CDR2 are LGHDT and YNNKEL (reference sequence). The CDR3 coding sequence is TGTGCCAGCAGCTTCGGGACAGGCCGCTCCTACGAGCAGTACTTC. Its protein product is CASSFGTGRSYEQYF.

This clone appeared a single time. V gene TRBV11-2 combines with J gene TRBJ2-7, with TRBD1 matching over 7 bases. This CDR3 contains 15 residues. The germline V gene encodes CDR1 SGHAT and CDR2 FQNNGV. V shed 1 base and J 3 bases; nucleotides not matched to a gene: 6. The CDR3 here is CASSLGVGDSYEQYF. The CDR3 DNA follows: TGTGCCAGCAGCTTAGGAGTAGGGGACAGCTACGAGCAGTACTTC.

This sequence joins TRBV19 and TRBJ2-7; TRBD2 is a possible D gene (6 bases). Trimming removed 8 bases at V and 2 bases at J, with 19 bases between. This CDR3 contains 15 residues. CDR1 is LNHDA and CDR2 is SQIVND in the germline V gene (reference sequence). The CDR3 DNA follows: TGTGCCAGTTCCCTTACTAGCAGTTTGACCTACGAGCAGTACTTC. It yields the protein CASSLTSSLTYEQYF.

The chain links TRBV7-6 to TRBJ1-2, with D maybe TRBD1 (6 bases). CDR3 length: 16 residues. The ends were cut back, 4 bases at V and 4 bases at J, with 19 bases in the middle. Per the germline V gene, CDR1 is SGHVS and CDR2 is FNYEAQ. The DNA of the CDR3 is TGTGCCAGCAGCTCAGGCCTGGACAGCTTTAGCTATGGCTACACCTTC. It encodes CASSSGLDSFSYGYTF.

V usage is TRBV5-6 and J usage is TRBJ1-1; D possibly corresponds to TRBD1 (6 bases). Trimming stripped 4 bases from V and 4 bases from J, with 17 bases between. The CDR3 consists of 15 residues. Germline V gene data show CDR1 as SGHDT and CDR2 as YYEEEE. The CDR3 region has the DNA TGTGCCAGCAGCCCACAGGGTAATTATCGCACTGAAGCTTTCTTT. Protein product: CASSPQGNYRTEAFF.

The chain uses TRBV6-4 and TRBJ1-5, with D hard to call. From germline, CDR1 is MRHNA and CDR2 SNTAGT. The V gene lost 11 bases and the J gene lost 0 bases, with 20 bases spanning the gap. The CDR3 has 16 amino acids. The CDR3 DNA is TGTGCCCCCTCAAAAGAGGTAAACTGTAGCAATCAGCCCCAGCATTTT. Its protein product is CAPSKEVNCSNQPQHF.

The rearrangement uses TRBV6-5 and TRBJ1-5; D unclear. Germline V CDR1 and CDR2: MNHEY, SVGAGI. The CDR3 sequence is 13 residues long. V was trimmed by 6 bases and J by 3 bases, leaving 9 bases between them. CDR3 sequence reads: CASRAPPNQPQHF. The CDR3 region has the DNA TGTGCCAGCAGGGCCCCCCCCAATCAGCCCCAGCATTTT.

A remark on this clone: A junction end diverges from the germline sequence, so it may reflect a read error. The rearrangement joins TRBV6-1 to TRBJ1-2; weak D call: TRBD1 (5 bases). This CDR3 has 11 residues. Germline V gene lookup returns CDR1 MNHNS and CDR2 SASEGT. The CDR3 protein is CASSEVREGAF. CDR3 coding DNA: TGTGCCAGCAGTGAAGTCAGGGAAGGTGCCTTC.

V and J are TRBV7-9 and TRBJ2-3, with 8 positions matching TRBD2. The V gene end was trimmed by 0 bases and the J gene end by 6 bases; junction bases not matched to a gene: 5. CDR1 is SEHNR, CDR2 FQNEAQ, per germline (reference sequence). The CDR3 runs 15 residues. This CDR3 reads CASSLATSVGDTQYF. Here the CDR3 DNA reads TGTGCCAGCAGCTTAGCGACTAGCGTAGGGGATACGCAGTATTTT.